Sequencing of this T cell receptor beta chain was carried out in a study of OX40 agonist ivuxolimab in advanced cancers. Study overall: Ivuxolimab, an agonistic anti-OX40 (CD134) antibody, was given to patients.

Findings of the study overall: In the 0.1-3.0 mg/kg groups, partial responders showed among the lowest expansion. Expanded peripheral T cells had an undetermined antigen specificity.

Patients with autoimmune history or systemic immunosuppression were excluded. As concerns this clone: Its antigen is unidentified.

Measured with immunoSEQ multiplex PCR; TCRdb has only the in-frame clones, and not every one. This sample has 90,000 or so clones, with 80% to 90% found just once. This specimen was CD4+ or CD8+ T cells sorted from blood, taken in a trial of the OX40 agonist ivuxolimab. The receptor was derived from an adult with an advanced solid tumor such as melanoma, head and neck, liver or kidney cancer.

CDR3 sequence (DNA): TGTGCCAGCATCAGGGACAGGGGAGGACAAGAGACCCAGTACTTC. Its protein is CASIRDRGGQETQYF. The chain has TRBV7-2 and TRBJ2-5; 10 nucleotides align to TRBD1. Germline-derived CDR1 and CDR2 are SGHTA and FQGNSA. The J segment lost 2 bases and the V segment lost 7 bases, leaving 7 bases of the junction unmatched. The CDR3 runs to 15 residues.